These 27 T cell receptor beta chains were all obtained from the same sample, sequenced in a study of OX40 agonist ivuxolimab in advanced cancers. The protocol was immunoSEQ multiplex PCR, while the TCRdb copy is restricted to in-frame clones and leaves out a portion. The table shows about 72,000 clones, with over 70% occurring only once. The material sequenced was CD4+ or CD8+ T cells sorted from blood, taken in a trial of the OX40 agonist ivuxolimab. The receptor set was obtained from an adult with an advanced solid tumor such as melanoma, head and neck, liver or kidney cancer.

This chain joins TRBV4-1 and TRBJ2-6; 11 bases line up with TRBD2. The V gene's germline CDR1 is MGHRA and CDR2 YSYEKL. The junction had 6 bases not matched to a gene; V was cut back by 0 bases and J by 2 bases. CDR3 length: 19 amino acids. CDR3 in DNA: TGCGCCAGCAGCCAAGAAGTAGCGGGAGGGTCTACTGGGGCCAACGTCCTGACTTTC. Its protein is CASSQEVAGGSTGANVLTF.

This chain links TRBV6-5 with TRBJ1-1; 7 nucleotides line up with TRBD1. The CDR3 contains 14 residues. The V gene end was trimmed by 7 bases and the J gene end by 5 bases; junction bases not matched to a gene: 10. In germline, CDR1 is MNHEY, CDR2 SVGAGI. The CDR3 nucleotides are TGTGCCAGCACCGCGACAGGGAGTCATACTGAAGCTTTCTTT. Translating it yields CASTATGSHTEAFF.

The chain employs TRBV2 and TRBJ2-5; D might be TRBD1 (5 bases). This CDR3 has 14 amino acids. V lost 7 bases and J lost 1, with 13 bases in between. In germline, CDR1 is SNHLY, CDR2 FYNNEI. The CDR3 DNA is TGTGCCAGCACAAAGGGGTCAAGCCAAGAGACCCAGTACTTC. Amino acids: CASTKGSSQETQYF.

J is TRBJ2-7 and V is TRBV5-6; D is unclear. Germline V gene lookup returns CDR1 SGHDT and CDR2 YYEEEE. Trimming cost V 4 bases and J 8 bases, with 16 bases left between them. The CDR3 is 13 residues long. The CDR3 DNA reads TGTGCCAGCAGCCTGAGCCCAAAGGAGCAGCAGTACTTC. This encodes CASSLSPKEQQYF.

This sequence joins TRBV29-1 and TRBJ2-3; D remains ambiguous. Germline lookup yields CDR1 SQVTM and CDR2 ANQGSEA. Trimming left V 4 bases short and J 5 bases short, with 7 bases between. This CDR3 is 11 amino acids long. The CDR3 DNA reads TGCAGCGTTGCGACCGAAGATACGCAGTATTTT. This gives the protein CSVATEDTQYF.

This chain connects TRBV11-2 to TRBJ2-7; D is ambiguous. The length of the CDR3 is 12 residues. V shed 3 bases and J shed 3 bases, with 6 bases lying between them. CDR1 and CDR2 from the germline V gene are SGHAT and FQNNGV. CDR3 nucleotide sequence: TGTGCCAGCAGCTTCCGCGTCTACGAGCAGTACTTC. Translated, it gives CASSFRVYEQYF.

The chain combines TRBV5-4 with TRBJ2-3; D not resolved. Looked up from germline, CDR1 is SGHNT and CDR2 is YYREEE (reference sequence). The CDR3 has 15 residues. V was clipped by 0 bases and J by 0 bases, with 8 bases between them. This CDR3 reads CASSLAGSSTDTQYF. The DNA of the CDR3 is TGTGCCAGCAGCTTGGCCGGTTCTAGCACAGATACGCAGTATTTT.

This clone appeared once. The chain has TRBV7-3 and TRBJ2-2; possibly TRBD1 for D (5 bases). Trimming pared 2 bases from V and 6 bases from J, leaving 13 bases between. The CDR3 totals 15 residues. Germline V gene data show CDR1 as SGHTA and CDR2 as FQGTGA. The CDR3 region has the DNA TGTGCCAGCAGCTTAGGGGCCCCGCTGCCCGGGGAGCTGTTTTTT. The encoded protein is CASSLGAPLPGELFF. Full variable domain (outside the CDR3, taken from reference TRBV7-3 and TRBJ2-2): GAGVSQTPSNKVTEKGKYVELRCDPISGHTALYWYRQSLGQGPEFLIYFQGTGAADDSGLPNDRFFAVRPEGSVSTLKIQRTERGDSAVYLCASSLGAPLPGELFFGEGSRLTVL.

This clone was detected a few times. CDR3 region: CASSLTAGTYGYTF. The DNA of the CDR3 is TGTGCCAGCAGCTTAACCGCAGGTACCTATGGCTACACCTTC. The rearrangement joins TRBV7-9 to TRBJ1-2; D call uncertain. V gave up 2 bases and J gave up 4 bases, with 11 bases separating them. This CDR3 has 14 amino acids. The germline V gene encodes CDR1 SEHNR and CDR2 FQNEAQ (reference sequence). The full variable domain, with the rest looked up from reference TRBV7-9 and TRBJ1-2, is DTGVSQNPRHKITKRGQNVTFRCDPISEHNRLYWYRQTLGQGPEFLTYFQNEAQLEKSRLLSDRFSAERPKGSFSTLEIQRTEQGDSAMYLCASSLTAGTYGYTFGSGTRLTVV.

This clone was recorded once. The chain joins TRBV2 to TRBJ1-5; TRBD1 might be the D (6 bases). The CDR3 runs 14 residues. The germline V gene has CDR1 SNHLY and CDR2 FYNNEI. The ends were cut back, 6 bases at V and 5 bases at J, with 14 bases in the middle. The CDR3 DNA is TGTGCCAGCAGCCTACAGGGTGGAGATCAGCCCCAGCATTTT. This codes for CASSLQGGDQPQHF.

This chain connects TRBV5-4 to TRBJ2-7; D is uncertain. The V gene's germline CDR1 is SGHNT and CDR2 YYREEE (reference sequence). Trimming shortened V by 2 bases and J by 4 bases, and 4 bases separated the two germline ends. This CDR3 region has 11 residues. The CDR3: CASSFGYEQYF. The CDR3 DNA sequence: TGTGCCAGCAGCTTCGGGTACGAGCAGTACTTC.

This chain connects TRBV5-1 to TRBJ2-3, with 10 nucleotides matching TRBD2. V was clipped by 3 bases and J by 6 bases; unmatched bases: 4. Germline assignment: CDR1 SGHRS and CDR2 YFSETQ. The CDR3 loop spans 14 amino acids. The CDR3 DNA reads TGCGCCAGCAGCTCTCCGGGACTAGCGGATACGCAGTATTTT. Translation: CASSSPGLADTQYF.

The rearrangement links TRBV10-3 to TRBJ2-3; the match to TRBD2 covers 9 bases. In germline, CDR1 is ENHRY, CDR2 SYGVKD. The CDR3 extends over 15 amino acids. Trimming removed 5 bases from V and 0 bases from J; junction bases left unmatched: 3. CDR3 amino acids: CAISRSGGSTDTQYF. The CDR3 DNA reads as TGTGCCATCAGTCGGAGCGGGGGGAGCACAGATACGCAGTATTTT.

This clone showed up just once. The gene calls are TRBV9 and TRBJ1-1; D remains ambiguous. With 0 bases removed from V and 2 bases from J, the gap between germline ends came to 11 bases. CDR3 length: 15 residues. Germline V gives CDR1 SGDLS, CDR2 YYNGEE. CDR3 sequence: CASSVGSGTNTEAFF. DNA of the CDR3: TGTGCCAGCAGCGTAGGTTCGGGAACAAACACTGAAGCTTTCTTT.

The chain carries TRBV7-2 and TRBJ1-4; the match to TRBD1 covers 7 bases. The germline CDR1 and CDR2 sequences are SGHTA and FQGNSA. The CDR3 consists of 14 residues. The V segment lost 5 bases and the J segment 8 bases; nucleotides outside the gene matches: 8. The CDR3 nucleotides read TGTGCCAGCAGCCTTCGACAGGGAGGCGAAAAACTGTTTTTT. Amino acids: CASSLRQGGEKLFF.

This clone appeared a few times. The chain links TRBV7-2 to TRBJ2-5, with TRBD1 matching over 9 bases. Germline-derived CDR1 and CDR2 are SGHTA and FQGNSA. Trimming cost V 5 bases and J 5 bases; bases outside gene matches: 9. There are 15 residues in the CDR3. CDR3 coding DNA: TGTGCCAGCAGCGCCAGAACAGGGGGCCCGGAGACCCAGTACTTC. Its protein is CASSARTGGPETQYF. The full variable domain, with the rest looked up from reference TRBV7-2 and TRBJ2-5, is GAGVSQSPSNKVTEKGKDVELRCDPISGHTALYWYRQSLGQGLEFLIYFQGNSAPDKSGLPSDRFSAERTGGSVSTLTIQRTQQEDSAVYLCASSARTGGPETQYFGPGTRLLVL.

V gene TRBV7-9 combines with J gene TRBJ1-1, with 8 bases that match TRBD1. Trimming cost V 5 bases and J 2 bases; bases outside gene matches: 7. CDR3 size: 15 residues. Germline CDR1 and CDR2: SEHNR and FQNEAQ (reference sequence). The CDR3 here is CASSQRTGINTEAFF. The CDR3 DNA follows: TGTGCCAGCAGCCAAAGGACAGGGATCAACACTGAAGCTTTCTTT.

The V and J genes are TRBV27 and TRBJ2-7; D gene unclear. CDR3 length: 13 amino acids. With 5 bases removed from V and 2 bases from J, the gap between germline ends came to 10 bases. CDR1 and CDR2 (germline): MNHEY, SMNVEV (reference sequence). The CDR3 DNA reads as TGTGCCAGCAGTGGCATCGGACCCTACGAGCAGTACTTC. Protein sequence: CASSGIGPYEQYF.

The chain recombines TRBV5-1 with TRBJ2-1; TRBD2 matches at 9 bases. From germline, CDR1 is SGHRS and CDR2 YFSETQ. Trimming took 1 base from V and 5 from J; bases not matched to a gene: 4. The length of the CDR3 is 15 residues. The CDR3 sequence: CASSLWSSGDNEQFF. The CDR3 nucleotides are TGCGCCAGCAGCTTGTGGTCTAGCGGGGACAATGAGCAGTTCTTC.

The chain carries TRBV7-9 and TRBJ2-1, with a weak D call TRBD2 (5 bases). V gave up 1 base and J gave up 0 bases, with 16 bases separating them. CDR3 length: 18 residues. Germline lookup yields CDR1 SEHNR and CDR2 FQNEAQ (reference sequence). CDR3 region: CASSLGKGSAGSYNEQFF. The CDR3 DNA reads TGTGCCAGCAGCTTAGGGAAAGGCTCCGCGGGCTCCTACAATGAGCAGTTCTTC.

The gene calls are TRBV2 and TRBJ1-4; D possibly corresponds to TRBD1 (5 bases). V lost 7 bases and J lost 5, with 8 bases in between. Germline V gives CDR1 SNHLY, CDR2 FYNNEI. The CDR3 is 12 amino acids. The CDR3 bases are TGTGCCAGCAACCGGGGGAATGAAAAACTGTTTTTT. The encoded protein is CASNRGNEKLFF.

V is TRBV19 and J is TRBJ1-1; D is perhaps TRBD1 (6 bases). This CDR3 is built from 13 residues. Germline V gene sequence: CDR1 LNHDA, CDR2 SQIVND (reference sequence). Trimming left V 3 bases short and J 3 bases short, with 8 bases between. The CDR3 loop is CASSITGHTEAFF. The DNA for the CDR3 is TGTGCCAGTAGTATTACAGGGCACACTGAAGCTTTCTTT.

The chain links TRBV7-9 to TRBJ2-2; D is ambiguous. CDR3 length equals 13 residues. CDR1 and CDR2 (germline): SEHNR, FQNEAQ (reference sequence). V was trimmed by 5 bases and J by 6 bases, leaving 10 bases between them. CDR3 coding DNA: TGTGCCAGCAGCCCGATGGCTGCCGGGGAGCTGTTTTTT. Protein product: CASSPMAAGELFF.

V and J are TRBV7-3 and TRBJ1-2, with TRBD1 as a possible D gene (5 bases). This CDR3 spans 16 amino acids. The germline gives CDR1 SGHTA, CDR2 FQGTGA. The V end was cut by 5 bases, the J end by 7 bases, with 23 bases between. The CDR3 DNA reads TGTGCCAGCAGCCCCGACTCGCGCGGGGGAGTGGTTGGCTACACCTTC. Translation: CASSPDSRGGVVGYTF.

The rearrangement uses TRBV7-6 and TRBJ2-5; 8 positions agree with TRBD1. V lost 2 bases, J lost 5 bases, and 10 bases stayed unmatched. Germline assignment: CDR1 SGHVS and CDR2 FNYEAQ. The CDR3 is 16 amino acids. The CDR3 nucleotides are TGTGCCAGCAGCTTATCACCAGGGGGCGCGGGGGAGACCCAGTACTTC. Translated: CASSLSPGGAGETQYF. The full variable domain, completed using reference TRBV7-6 and TRBJ2-5, is GAGVSQSPRYKVTKRGQDVALRCDPISGHVSLYWYRQALGQGPEFLTYFNYEAQQDKSGLPNDRFSAERPEGSISTLTIQRTEQRDSAMYRCASSLSPGGAGETQYFGPGTRLLVL.

This clone turned up a few times. The CDR3: CASSPRQSYEQYF. DNA for the CDR3: TGTGCCAGCAGCCCAAGACAGTCCTACGAGCAGTACTTC. V and J are TRBV7-6 and TRBJ2-7; a weak D match, TRBD1 (5 bases). The CDR3 consists of 13 residues. Germline assignment: CDR1 SGHVS and CDR2 FNYEAQ. Trimming took off 5 bases at V and 1 base at J, with 9 bases between the two ends.

With respect to this clone: With a much larger clone just one base away, this may be a read error. This rearrangement joins TRBV5-1 to TRBJ1-3, with TRBD1 matching over 7 bases. V gave up 1 base and J gave up 7 bases; unmatched junction bases: 5. The CDR3 totals 14 residues. CDR1 is SGHRS, CDR2 YFSETQ, per germline. The chain's CDR3 is CASSLRQGLNTIYF. The CDR3 DNA reads as TGCGCCAGCAGCTTGAGACAGGGCCTGAACACCATATATTTT.